This T cell receptor beta chain comes out of a study of blood T cell repertoires in COVID-19. Study information: T cells, B-cell-depleted T cells, or PBMCs provided the cDNA or gDNA that served as material.

The table came from immunoSEQ multiplex PCR; TCRdb's copy has only in-frame clones and leaves some out. Of tens of thousands of clones listed, 85% to 90% were seen once; the top ten hold roughly 6.5%. J lost 2 bases, V lost 5 bases, and 2 bases had no gene match. The CDR3 sequence is 14 residues long. The germline V gene encodes CDR1 SNHLY and CDR2 FYNNEI. The rearrangement uses TRBV2 and TRBJ2-7, with 11 bases aligning to TRBD2. The receptor was isolated from a woman aged 55-70 years with COVID-19, enrolled during active disease. The source material was peripheral blood. The DNA of the CDR3 is TGTGCCAGCAGTTTTAGCGGGAGGGCCTACGAGCAGTACTTC. Its translation: CASSFSGRAYEQYF.